Presented here are 32 T cell receptor beta chains from one specimen sequenced in a study of control samples from healthy donors and cancer patients. Some clones are missing from TCRdb's copy, which holds only in-frame ones; the method was immunoSEQ multiplex PCR. The listing contains under 200,000 clones. The sample comprised blood. Every receptor here comes from a woman in her twenties or thirties in good health.

The chain combines TRBV2 with TRBJ1-3; D not certain. Trimming left V 7 bases short and J 4 bases short, with 14 bases between. Germline V gives CDR1 SNHLY, CDR2 FYNNEI. The CDR3 length is 14 residues. As DNA, the CDR3 is TGTGCCAGCAACGGACGGCAGACGGGAAACACCATATATTTT. This translates into CASNGRQTGNTIYF.

The rearrangement joins TRBV6-5 to TRBJ1-2; D is uncertain. The CDR3 contains 12 residues. CDR1 is MNHEY, CDR2 SVGAGI, per germline. Deletions cut 6 bases from V and 4 bases from J, with 9 bases between. In nucleotides, the CDR3 is TGTGCCAGCAGCTTGGATAGCTATGGCTACACCTTC. This sequence encodes CASSLDSYGYTF.

This chain links TRBV11-2 with TRBJ1-2; D unclear. The CDR3 totals 14 residues. V dropped 1 base and J dropped 2 bases, with 8 bases sitting between them. Per the germline V gene, CDR1 is SGHAT and CDR2 is FQNNGV. CDR3 nucleotide sequence: TGTGCCAGCAGCTTAGTGGGCCCGAACTATGGCTACACCTTC. It codes for CASSLVGPNYGYTF.

The V and J genes are TRBV28 and TRBJ1-5; D might be TRBD1 (6 bases). CDR3 length: 16 residues. Deletions cut 5 bases from V and 0 bases from J, with 14 bases between. Germline V gene data show CDR1 as MDHEN and CDR2 as SYDVKM. The CDR3 loop reads CASSPWTVYSNQPQHF. CDR3 sequence (DNA): TGTGCCAGCAGTCCATGGACAGTTTATAGCAATCAGCCCCAGCATTTT.

J is TRBJ1-4 and V is TRBV7-9, with TRBD1 as a possible D gene (5 bases). Germline loops: CDR1 SEHNR, CDR2 FQNEAQ (reference sequence). With 5 bases removed from V and 1 base from J, the gap between germline ends came to 14 bases. The CDR3 has 16 amino acids. The CDR3 DNA reads TGTGCCAGCAGCATAAACAGTGGGGGAACTAATGAAAAACTGTTTTTT. Its protein product is CASSINSGGTNEKLFF. The entire variable domain, with the rest obtained from reference TRBV7-9 and TRBJ1-4, is as follows: DTGVSQNPRHKITKRGQNVTFRCDPISEHNRLYWYRQTLGQGPEFLTYFQNEAQLEKSRLLSDRFSAERPKGSFSTLEIQRTEQGDSAMYLCASSINSGGTNEKLFFGSGTQLSVL.

This sequence joins TRBV18 and TRBJ2-5, with 10 bases identical to TRBD1. Germline lookup yields CDR1 KGHSH and CDR2 LQKENI. The CDR3 is made up of 16 amino acids. With V trimmed by 8 bases and J by 5 bases, 14 bases remained unmatched. CDR3 bases: TGTGCCAGCGCAACGGGACAGGGGTCCCGCAGGGAGACCCAGTACTTC. Translating gives CASATGQGSRRETQYF.

The chain carries TRBV11-2 and TRBJ1-4; D is ambiguous. Germline V gene data show CDR1 as SGHAT and CDR2 as FQNNGV. V was clipped by 0 bases and J by 8 bases, with 10 bases between them. The CDR3 contains 14 residues. CDR3 bases: TGTGCCAGCAGCTTAGATCATATAGGGGAAAAACTGTTTTTT. Protein: CASSLDHIGEKLFF. Complete variable domain (other parts from reference TRBV11-2 and TRBJ1-4): EAGVAQSPRYKIIEKRQSVAFWCNPISGHATLYWYQQILGQGPKLLIQFQNNGVVDDSQLPKDRFSAERLKGVDSTLKIQPAKLEDSAVYLCASSLDHIGEKLFFGSGTQLSVL.

The chain couples TRBV29-1 to TRBJ2-7; D may be TRBD1 or TRBD2 (5 bases each). The CDR3 has 12 residues. Germline-derived CDR1 and CDR2 are SQVTM and ANQGSEA. Trimming removed 4 bases at V and 2 bases at J, with 9 bases between. As DNA, the CDR3 is TGCAGCGTTGGGGGGAACACCTACGAGCAGTACTTC. The encoded protein is CSVGGNTYEQYF.

The chain recombines TRBV4-1 with TRBJ1-3; no reliable D call. The CDR3 consists of 16 residues. V lost 1 base, J lost 8 bases, and 18 bases lay in between. Germline CDR1 reads MGHRA; CDR2 reads YSYEKL. The CDR3 bases are TGCGCCAGCAGCCAAGCCCCTGGGCGCCTAGGCTACACCATATATTTT. It is translated as CASSQAPGRLGYTIYF.

The V call is TRBV19, the J call TRBJ2-7; TRBD1 matches 8 bases. CDR3 length: 14 residues. J lost 2 bases, V lost 3 bases, and 3 bases had no gene match. Germline lookup yields CDR1 LNHDA and CDR2 SQIVND (reference sequence). CDR3 loop: CASSMTTGAYEQYF. For the CDR3, the DNA is TGTGCCAGTAGTATGACGACAGGGGCCTACGAGCAGTACTTC.

About this clone: One end of the junction does not line up with germline, which may come from a read error. The chain is built from TRBV7-7 and TRBJ2-3; 8 positions match TRBD1. The CDR3 runs to 14 residues. Germline values: CDR1 SSHAT, CDR2 FNYEAQ (reference sequence). DNA for the CDR3: TGTGCTAGCAGTCAGGGGGCGCGGGGAGATACGCAGTATTTT. It specifies CASSQGARGDTQYF.

V usage is TRBV7-6 and J usage is TRBJ2-7; D is uncertain. Germline assignment: CDR1 SGHVS and CDR2 FNYEAQ. V lost 1 base, J lost 0 bases, and 4 bases lay in between. The CDR3 is 13 residues long. DNA of the CDR3: TGTGCCAGCAGCTTAGTTCACTCCTACGAGCAGTACTTC. Its translation is CASSLVHSYEQYF.

The rearrangement uses TRBV29-1 and TRBJ2-5; no clear D. The CDR3 is 13 amino acids. V was trimmed by 2 bases and J by 3 bases, leaving 10 bases between them. Germline lookup yields CDR1 SQVTM and CDR2 ANQGSEA. CDR3 protein: CSVESLFKETQYF. DNA for the CDR3: TGCAGCGTTGAAAGCCTATTTAAAGAGACCCAGTACTTC.

The gene calls are TRBV4-3 and TRBJ2-7, with TRBD1 as a possible D gene (6 bases). Germline V gene data show CDR1 as LGHNA and CDR2 as YSLEER. The CDR3 covers 15 residues. V lost 1 base and J lost 2, with 12 bases in between. CDR3 in amino acids: CASSQVDSPTYEQYF. The CDR3 DNA reads as TGCGCCAGCAGCCAAGTGGACAGCCCTACCTACGAGCAGTACTTC.

CDR3 sequence reads: CASSQAGEGYGYTF. CDR3 coding DNA: TGTGCCAGCAGCCAAGCCGGGGAGGGCTATGGCTACACCTTC. The rearrangement links TRBV3-1 (or the pseudogene TRBV3-2) to TRBJ1-2; D is unclear. CDR3 length: 14 residues. V lost 1 base to trimming and J lost 4 bases, with 10 bases between them. CDR1 and CDR2 (germline): LGHDT, YNNKEL (reference sequence).

V and J are TRBV3-1 (or the pseudogene TRBV3-2) and TRBJ2-5; D is undetermined. Germline V lookup: CDR1 LGHDT, CDR2 YNNKEL (reference sequence). The CDR3 contains 12 residues. The germline V and J ends were trimmed by 0 bases and 4 bases, with 3 bases remaining between them. Written as DNA, the CDR3 is TGTGCCAGCAGCCAAGAATCAGAGACCCAGTACTTC. This translates into CASSQESETQYF.

The genes are TRBV5-1 and TRBJ1-1; possibly TRBD1 for D (6 bases). This CDR3 is 13 amino acids long. Germline CDR1 SGHRS, CDR2 YFSETQ. Trimming stripped 7 bases from V and 1 base from J, with 11 bases between. The DNA for the CDR3 is TGCGCCAGCGGATGGGGACAGAACACTGAAGCTTTCTTT. It specifies CASGWGQNTEAFF. Full variable domain (outside the CDR3, taken from reference TRBV5-1 and TRBJ1-1): KAGVTQTPRYLIKTRGQQVTLSCSPISGHRSVSWYQQTPGQGLQFLFEYFSETQRNKGNFPGRFSGRQFSNSRSEMNVSTLELGDSALYLCASGWGQNTEAFFGQGTRLTVV.

V and J are TRBV28 and TRBJ1-1, with TRBD1 as a possible D gene (5 bases). The germline V gene has CDR1 MDHEN and CDR2 SYDVKM. The V and J ends lost 7 bases and 5 bases respectively, with 14 bases between them. The CDR3 runs to 13 residues. The CDR3 sequence: CASKILGGTEAFF. The CDR3, as DNA: TGTGCCAGCAAAATTCTCGGGGGGACTGAAGCTTTCTTT.

DNA of the CDR3: TGTGCCAGTCGGCCGGGGGGATGGAATTCACCCCTCCACTTT. Residues: CASRPGGWNSPLHF. J is TRBJ1-6 and V is TRBV28; D perhaps matches TRBD1 (5 bases). V lost 9 bases and J lost 7, with 16 bases in between. The CDR3 is 14 amino acids. Germline V gives CDR1 MDHEN, CDR2 SYDVKM.

V and J are TRBV24-1 and TRBJ2-6; D not certain. Germline assignment: CDR1 KGHDR and CDR2 SFDVKD. This CDR3 is 20 amino acids long. V was shortened by 3 bases and J by 4 bases, with 24 bases between the two germline ends. The CDR3 is CATSDRRGFPQTSGANVLTF. CDR3 sequence (DNA): TGTGCCACCAGTGATCGAAGAGGATTTCCACAGACTTCCGGGGCCAACGTCCTGACTTTC.

Regarding this clone: Sequence at one end of the junction differs from germline and may be a read error. The chain links TRBV29-1 to TRBJ2-1; D call uncertain. This CDR3 contains 10 residues. Germline V CDR1 and CDR2: SQVTM, ANQGSEA. CDR3 bases: TGCAGCGTTGAAGAAGTTCGTACAATCTTC. Amino acid sequence: CSVEEVRTIF.

The rearrangement uses TRBV15 and TRBJ2-1, with 15 bases matching TRBD2. V was pared by 3 bases and J by 9 bases, with 12 bases of the junction left unmatched. This CDR3 is 18 amino acids long. Germline-derived CDR1 and CDR2 are LNHNV and YYDKDF (reference sequence). CDR3 sequence reads: CATSSVIGLAGGPVEQFF. CDR3 nucleotide sequence: TGTGCCACCAGCAGCGTTATTGGACTAGCGGGGGGGCCGGTTGAGCAGTTCTTC. The complete variable domain, with remaining parts taken from reference TRBV15 and TRBJ2-1, reads DAMVIQNPRYQVTQFGKPVTLSCSQTLNHNVMYWYQQKSSQAPKLLFHYYDKDFNNEADTPDNFQSRRPNTSFCFLDIRSPGLGDTAMYLCATSSVIGLAGGPVEQFFGPGTRLTVL.

V and J are TRBV6-4 and TRBJ2-7, with 10 bases identical to TRBD2. The CDR3 has 14 residues. Germline assignment: CDR1 MRHNA and CDR2 SNTAGT. Trimming at V came to 4 bases and at J to 3 bases, leaving 3 bases not matched to a gene. CDR3 region: CASSVAGGRYEQYF. DNA for the CDR3: TGTGCCAGCAGTGTAGCGGGGGGCCGCTACGAGCAGTACTTC.

The genes are TRBV3-1 (or the pseudogene TRBV3-2) and TRBJ1-6; 8 bases are a match to TRBD1. V was clipped by 3 bases and J by 0 bases; unmatched bases: 7. The CDR3 consists of 18 residues. The germline gives CDR1 LGHDT, CDR2 YNNKEL (reference sequence). DNA of the CDR3: TGTGCCAGCAGCCACGCGACAGGGGCAAGCTCCTATAATTCACCCCTCCACTTT. Translating it yields CASSHATGASSYNSPLHF.

V is TRBV4-2 and J is TRBJ2-7; D is unclear. CDR3 length equals 12 residues. The germline V and J ends were trimmed by 0 bases and 5 bases, with 5 bases remaining between them. Germline V gene lookup returns CDR1 LGHNA and CDR2 YNFKEQ. The CDR3 bases are TGTGCCAGCAGCCAAGATCGGGACGAGCAGTACTTC. This codes for CASSQDRDEQYF.

A remark on this clone: The same CDR3 is also encoded by other DNA sequences in this sample. This chain uses TRBV28 with TRBJ1-2, with TRBD1 as a possible D gene (5 bases). This CDR3 region has 13 residues. CDR1 is MDHEN, CDR2 SYDVKM, per germline. Trimming removed 6 bases from V and 5 bases from J, with 13 bases in between. In DNA form, the CDR3 reads TGTGCCAGCAGCCGAGACAGATTATATGGCTACACCTTC. It yields the protein CASSRDRLYGYTF.

This chain connects TRBV3-1 (or the pseudogene TRBV3-2) to TRBJ1-2; 8 bases agree with TRBD1. The CDR3 consists of 14 residues. After removal of 4 bases from V and 5 bases from J, the junction contained 6 bases not matched to a gene. From germline, CDR1 is LGHDT and CDR2 YNNKEL (reference sequence). The CDR3 region has the DNA TGTGCCAGCAGCCGGACAGGGAGAATTTATGGCTACACCTTC. Translation gives CASSRTGRIYGYTF.

V is TRBV6-2 or TRBV6-3 and J is TRBJ1-5, with D maybe TRBD1 (5 bases). The germline CDR1 and CDR2 sequences are MNHEY and SVGEGT. The CDR3 is 15 amino acids. The germline V and J ends were trimmed by 6 bases and 6 bases, with 18 bases remaining between them. The CDR3 coding sequence is TGTGCCAGCAGCCGTGCAGCCACCGGGGGTCAGCCCCAGCATTTT. It yields the protein CASSRAATGGQPQHF.

The CDR3 loop is CASSLVPGTVQYEQYF. As DNA, the CDR3 is TGTGCCAGCAGCTTAGTTCCCGGGACAGTGCAATACGAGCAGTACTTC. The chain employs TRBV7-9 and TRBJ2-7; 7 bases map to TRBD1. Per the germline V gene, CDR1 is SEHNR and CDR2 is FQNEAQ (reference sequence). This CDR3 comprises 16 residues. The V gene end was trimmed by 1 base and the J gene end by 4 bases; junction bases not matched to a gene: 10.

The J gene is TRBJ2-5, the V gene TRBV29-1; the match to TRBD2 covers 7 bases. V dropped 3 bases and J dropped 7; count of bases not matched to a gene: 5. Per the germline V gene, CDR1 is SQVTM and CDR2 is ANQGSEA. The CDR3 is made up of 12 amino acids. The CDR3 DNA sequence: TGCAGCGTTGATACGGGGGGAGGGACCCAGTACTTC. Translating it yields CSVDTGGGTQYF.

The chain employs TRBV19 and TRBJ1-1; no clear D. The CDR3 contains 14 residues. V shed 6 bases and J shed 5 bases, with 16 bases lying between them. The germline V gene has CDR1 LNHDA and CDR2 SQIVND (reference sequence). CDR3 in amino acids: CASSYAQRETEAFF. In DNA form, the CDR3 reads TGTGCCAGTAGCTATGCCCAGAGGGAGACTGAAGCTTTCTTT.

The genes are TRBV11-2 and TRBJ2-1, with TRBD2 identical over 11 bases. V shed 5 bases and J 7 bases; nucleotides not matched to a gene: 10. The CDR3 has 16 amino acids. Per the germline V gene, CDR1 is SGHAT and CDR2 is FQNNGV. The CDR3 loop reads CASSVQTSGVANEQFF. The CDR3 DNA sequence: TGTGCCAGCAGCGTCCAGACTAGCGGGGTAGCAAATGAGCAGTTCTTC.